This T cell receptor (beta chain) was captured by sequencing in a study of cytomegalovirus exposure and HLA in healthy donors. The PCR employed 60 Vbeta primers together with 13 Jbeta primers. The authors' processing: In a later analysis, 75 million to 85 million unique TCR beta chains included roughly 11 million shared by two or more donors. TCRdb keeps only in-frame clones here, not all; method: immunoSEQ multiplex PCR. That table is the source of V, J and clone size, and D and trimming were worked out from the DNA. Of approximately 150,000 clones in the sample, approximately 71% were seen once. The CDR3 length is 15 residues. Losses at the gene ends were 3 bases for V and 1 base for J; bases not matched to a gene: 5. Germline V lookup: CDR1 MNHEY, CDR2 SMNVEV (reference sequence). General observations from the study: The classifier was said to identify cytomegalovirus status with high specificity and sensitivity. With later analysis, a missense DCLRE1C variant became linked to TCR beta V- and J-gene trimming.

Turning to this clone: No antigen is known for it.

The specimen was PBMCs. V gene TRBV27 combines with J gene TRBJ1-1; 7 positions match TRBD1. The origin of this receptor is a man aged 40-49 years in good health and CMV-seronegative. The CDR3 DNA is TGTGCCAGCAGTTTGTCAGGGGGAAGGAACACTGAAGCTTTCTTT. Its protein is CASSLSGGRNTEAFF.